These 30 T cell receptor beta chains originate from one sample sequenced in a study of neurological immune-mediated disorders (dated by TCRdb to about 2019). The library was built by means of 5' RACE. The run used an Illumina HiSeq 2500. TCRdb cleaned the public reads at Q25 with fastp, built clones with MiXCR and kept in-frame beta chains. Under each unique CDR3 protein, matching rows form one entry showing the most common genes and DNA. The sample data list approximately 50,000 distinct CDR3 sequences, and 10% of these were observed just once. Approximately 5.3% of the sample is in the top ten clones. The sequenced material came from PBMCs. Receptors were obtained from a man in his 70s with HTLV-1-associated myelopathy (HAM/TSP).

This clonotype was recorded at least ten times. The chain couples TRBV20-1 to TRBJ2-1, with D maybe TRBD2 (5 bases). The CDR3 extends over 13 amino acids. Germline V gene sequence: CDR1 DFQATT, CDR2 SNEGSKA (reference sequence). Trimming shortened V by 5 bases and J by 8 bases, and 16 bases separated the two germline ends. CDR3 amino acids: CSAGFGGFDEQFF. The CDR3 region has the DNA TGCAGTGCTGGGTTCGGAGGATTCGATGAGCAGTTCTTC.

This clonotype showed up many times. The gene calls are TRBV11-2 and TRBJ2-1; 8 bases match TRBD2. Germline CDR1 and CDR2: SGHAT and FQNNGV. There are 15 residues in the CDR3. Germline trimming cut 5 bases from V and 4 bases from J; bases unmatched to any gene: 7. The CDR3 here is CASSPRTSQYNEQFF. The CDR3 bases are TGTGCCAGCAGCCCTCGGACTAGCCAATACAATGAGCAGTTCTTC.

At least ten counts were recorded for this clonotype. The chain couples TRBV29-1 to TRBJ2-2; a weak D match, TRBD2 (5 bases). The CDR3 consists of 13 residues. V lost 4 bases, J lost 8 bases, and 14 bases lay in between. Germline loops: CDR1 SQVTM, CDR2 ANQGSEA. The CDR3 sequence is CSVGGRTRGELFF. CDR3 coding DNA: TGCAGCGTTGGTGGGAGAACCAGGGGGGAGCTGTTTTTT.

This clonotype was observed many times. V and J are TRBV6-2 or TRBV6-3 and TRBJ2-7; D may be TRBD1 or TRBD2 (6 bases each). Trimming shortened V by 6 bases and J by 3 bases, and 15 bases separated the two germline ends. Germline assignment: CDR1 MNHEY and CDR2 SVGEGT. This CDR3 comprises 14 residues. The CDR3 sequence: CASRGGGTIYEQYF. CDR3 nucleotide sequence: TGTGCCAGCAGGGGCGGCGGGACAATCTACGAGCAGTACTTC.

This clonotype showed up many times. The genes are TRBV20-1 and TRBJ2-1; 14 bases are a match to TRBD2. V shed 6 bases and J 10 bases; nucleotides not matched to a gene: 11. CDR3 size: 15 residues. Germline CDR1 DFQATT, CDR2 SNEGSKA (reference sequence). The CDR3 DNA reads TGCAGTGCCTATTCCGGGACTAGCGGGAGTTTAGAGCAGTTCTTC. Protein sequence: CSAYSGTSGSLEQFF.

This clonotype was counted many times. The chain couples TRBV11-3 to TRBJ2-4, with 9 bases fitting TRBD1. V was pared by 2 bases and J by 7 bases, with 6 bases of the junction left unmatched. Germline lookup yields CDR1 SGHNT and CDR2 YENEEA. The CDR3 consists of 15 residues. The DNA for the CDR3 is TGTGCCAGCAGCTTAAATGACGGGACAGGGAACATTCAGTACTTC. It specifies CASSLNDGTGNIQYF.

Ten or more counts support this clonotype. The gene calls are TRBV9 and TRBJ1-3; 10 nucleotides line up with TRBD1. The CDR3 loop spans 16 amino acids. Germline CDR1 SGDLS, CDR2 YYNGEE. V trimming: 4 bases; J trimming: 2 bases; junction bases outside the gene matches: 6. This CDR3 is CASSPWDRGPGNTIYF. In nucleotides, the CDR3 is TGTGCCAGCAGCCCCTGGGACAGGGGCCCTGGAAACACCATATATTTT.

This clonotype was observed at least ten times. The CDR3 here is CASSLMGPGSSYNSPLHF. The CDR3 bases are TGTGCCAGCAGCTTAATGGGGCCCGGGAGCTCCTATAATTCACCCCTCCACTTT. V is TRBV7-2 and J is TRBJ1-6; D is perhaps TRBD1 (5 bases). The CDR3 runs to 18 residues. V was shortened by 2 bases and J by 0 bases, with 14 bases between the two germline ends. Germline values: CDR1 SGHTA, CDR2 FQGNSA.

This clonotype has ten or more counts. This sequence joins TRBV20-1 and TRBJ2-5; tentatively, D is TRBD1 or TRBD2 (6 bases each). Per germline, CDR1 DFQATT and CDR2 SNEGSKA (reference sequence). Trimming took off 0 bases at V and 5 bases at J, with 34 bases between the two ends. This CDR3 has 21 amino acids. The CDR3 DNA follows: TGCAGTGCTAGAGATACTCCCCGATTCTTCGGGGGCGCAAGCTGGTGGGAGACCCAGTACTTC. Amino acid sequence: CSARDTPRFFGGASWWETQYF.

This clonotype has ten or more counts. The V gene is TRBV7-6, the J gene TRBJ2-2; 10 bases line up with TRBD2. The V gene end was trimmed by 5 bases and the J gene end by 6 bases; junction bases not matched to a gene: 9. In germline, CDR1 is SGHVS, CDR2 FNYEAQ. The CDR3 spans 16 residues. The CDR3 region is CASSPPSGGPSGELFF. The CDR3 DNA is TGTGCCAGCAGCCCCCCTAGCGGGGGTCCCTCCGGGGAGCTGTTTTTT.

This clonotype has a count of ten or more. V and J are TRBV12-3 or TRBV12-4 and TRBJ1-5; possible D gene TRBD1, 6 bases. V lost 5 bases and J lost 3, with 14 bases in between. The CDR3 extends over 15 amino acids. This CDR3 reads CASSLSGTPNQPQHF. The CDR3 DNA sequence: TGTGCCAGCAGTCTCTCCGGGACACCCAATCAGCCCCAGCATTTT.

This clonotype occurred many times. This chain uses TRBV5-1 with TRBJ1-2; a weak D match, TRBD1 (5 bases). The CDR3 has 16 amino acids. Germline V gene data show CDR1 as SGHRS and CDR2 as YFSETQ. The ends were cut back, 4 bases at V and 6 bases at J, with 22 bases in the middle. CDR3 DNA sequence: TGCGCCAGCAGCCGCGGGGACGGACTCGGGGAAAATGGCTACACCTTC. Its protein product is CASSRGDGLGENGYTF.

This clonotype was seen ten or more times. CDR3 nucleotides: TGTGCCAGTAGTAGTCGAGCGGGCGATACGCAGTATTTT. It specifies CASSSRAGDTQYF. The chain uses TRBV19 and TRBJ2-3; tentatively, D is TRBD2 (6 bases). Germline assignment: CDR1 LNHDA and CDR2 SQIVND (reference sequence). The CDR3 extends over 13 amino acids. Trimming shortened V by 4 bases and J by 6 bases, and 11 bases separated the two germline ends.

This clonotype was observed at least ten times. In DNA form, the CDR3 reads TGCAGTGCTAGCTCGGACAGGGGATTCGAGCAGTACTTC. It is translated as CSASSDRGFEQYF. V and J are TRBV20-1 and TRBJ2-7; the match to TRBD1 covers 9 bases. The germline gives CDR1 DFQATT, CDR2 SNEGSKA (reference sequence). V shed 3 bases, J shed 6 bases, and the junction held 6 bases outside the gene matches. There are 13 residues in the CDR3.

The rearrangement joins TRBV4-3 to TRBJ2-3; 8 bases are shared with TRBD2. This CDR3 is 17 amino acids long. Germline trimming cut 0 bases from V and 8 bases from J; bases unmatched to any gene: 13. Germline CDR1 is LGHNA and CDR2 is YSLEER. The CDR3 reads CASSQDTGLVGGSTQYF. CDR3 in DNA: TGCGCCAGCAGCCAAGATACGGGACTAGTGGGAGGGAGTACGCAGTATTTT.

The chain combines TRBV6-2 or TRBV6-3 with TRBJ2-1; 15 bases agree with TRBD2. There are 20 residues in the CDR3. Germline values: CDR1 MNHEY, CDR2 SVGEGT. V dropped 7 bases and J dropped 3; count of bases not matched to a gene: 16. The CDR3 region is CASKKHLGLAGGGVYNEQFF. CDR3 nucleotides: TGTGCCAGCAAGAAGCACCTGGGACTAGCGGGAGGAGGAGTCTACAATGAGCAGTTCTTC.

In this sample, this clonotype turned up many times. This sequence joins TRBV10-3 and TRBJ2-7; 9 positions agree with TRBD1. The CDR3 loop spans 13 amino acids. Germline CDR1 reads ENHRY; CDR2 reads SYGVKD. Losses at the gene ends were 6 bases for V and 5 bases for J; bases not matched to a gene: 5. CDR3 sequence reads: CAIRGQGSDEQYF. The CDR3 DNA follows: TGTGCCATCAGGGGACAGGGAAGCGACGAGCAGTACTTC.

This clonotype was counted many times. V usage is TRBV7-8 and J usage is TRBJ2-7, with 8 bases aligning to TRBD2. The CDR3 covers 14 residues. J lost 2 bases, V lost 5 bases, and 5 bases had no gene match. Germline V gives CDR1 SGHVS, CDR2 FQNEAQ. CDR3 amino acids: CASSQRETTYEQYF. As DNA, the CDR3 is TGTGCCAGCAGCCAGCGGGAGACGACCTACGAGCAGTACTTC.

This clonotype was seen ten or more times. This rearrangement joins TRBV20-1 to TRBJ2-5; possible D gene TRBD1, 6 bases. This CDR3 contains 14 residues. V dropped 0 bases and J dropped 1 base, with 9 bases sitting between them. Germline CDR1 is DFQATT and CDR2 is SNEGSKA (reference sequence). The CDR3 sequence is CSARDPRGQETQYF. CDR3 bases: TGCAGTGCTAGAGATCCCAGGGGCCAAGAGACCCAGTACTTC.

Ten or more counts support this clonotype. The CDR3 sequence: CASSLGGGGNTIYF. Here the CDR3 DNA reads TGCGCCAGCAGCCTCGGAGGGGGAGGAAACACCATATATTTT. The gene calls are TRBV5-1 and TRBJ1-3, with D perhaps TRBD1 (6 bases). Trimming shortened V by 4 bases and J by 4 bases, and 12 bases separated the two germline ends. CDR1 and CDR2 (germline): SGHRS, YFSETQ. The CDR3 is 14 amino acids.

The table lists this clonotype with many counts. This rearrangement joins TRBV7-2 to TRBJ1-2; no reliable D call. From germline, CDR1 is SGHTA and CDR2 FQGNSA. This CDR3 spans 12 amino acids. V was cut by 2 bases and J by 9 bases, with 10 bases left in between. CDR3 region: CASSLNAHSYTF. CDR3 bases: TGTGCCAGCAGCTTAAACGCACACAGCTACACCTTC.

This clonotype was recorded at least ten times. V usage is TRBV20-1 and J usage is TRBJ2-4, with TRBD2 matching over 7 bases. This CDR3 is built from 14 residues. CDR1 and CDR2 (germline): DFQATT, SNEGSKA (reference sequence). The J segment lost 0 bases and the V segment lost 3 bases, leaving 2 bases of the junction unmatched. CDR3 sequence: CSASLAVAKNIQYF. Written as DNA, the CDR3 is TGCAGTGCTAGTCTAGCGGTAGCCAAAAACATTCAGTACTTC.

This clonotype was seen repeatedly, ten times or more. The chain employs TRBV14 and TRBJ2-1, with D possibly TRBD2 on 5 matching bases. V lost 3 bases and J lost 7, with 16 bases in between. The CDR3 runs to 15 residues. Germline V gives CDR1 SGHDN, CDR2 FVKESK. CDR3 region: CASSHPRLARNEQFF. CDR3 DNA sequence: TGTGCCAGCAGCCACCCGCGGCTAGCTAGGAATGAGCAGTTCTTC.

There are many counts of this clonotype. V gene TRBV5-1 combines with J gene TRBJ2-5, with D unclear. The CDR3 has 14 residues. The ends were cut back, 0 bases at V and 1 base at J, with 7 bases in the middle. CDR1 is SGHRS, CDR2 YFSETQ, per germline. The CDR3 nucleotides are TGCGCCAGCAGCTTGGTTCCCGCCCAAGAGACCCAGTACTTC. Translating it yields CASSLVPAQETQYF.

This clonotype was recorded many times. This chain joins TRBV20-1 and TRBJ2-1, with 14 bases identical to TRBD2. Germline CDR1 reads DFQATT; CDR2 reads SNEGSKA (reference sequence). The CDR3 runs 15 residues. The junction had 9 bases not matched to a gene; V was cut back by 6 bases and J by 8 bases. CDR3 coding DNA: TGCAGTGCAGACGGGACTAGCGGGAGTCAGTATGAGCAGTTCTTC. This translates into CSADGTSGSQYEQFF.

This clonotype was observed at least ten times. This rearrangement joins TRBV11-2 to TRBJ2-1, with D uncertain. The CDR3 runs 13 residues. Germline CDR1 is SGHAT and CDR2 is FQNNGV. V was cut by 5 bases and J by 10 bases, with 15 bases left in between. The CDR3 loop reads CASSPATRTEQFF. CDR3 in DNA: TGTGCCAGCAGCCCCGCAACTCGCACGGAGCAGTTCTTC.

This clonotype was seen repeatedly, ten times or more. The rearrangement links TRBV12-3 or TRBV12-4 to TRBJ2-5; D gene ambiguous. Trimming stripped 3 bases from V and 5 bases from J, with 10 bases between. The CDR3 extends over 13 amino acids. Written as DNA, the CDR3 is TGTGCCAGCAGTTTTTCAGAAGCGGAGACCCAGTACTTC. The encoded protein is CASSFSEAETQYF.

This clonotype was picked up many times. The chain couples TRBV5-1 to TRBJ2-3, with 10 bases that match TRBD2. This CDR3 spans 15 amino acids. Germline assignment: CDR1 SGHRS and CDR2 YFSETQ. The junction had 6 bases not matched to a gene; V was cut back by 4 bases and J by 4 bases. As DNA, the CDR3 is TGCGCCAGCAGCCTGAGCGGGAGGGCCCCAGATACGCAGTATTTT. Protein sequence: CASSLSGRAPDTQYF.

This clonotype was picked up many times. The rearrangement joins TRBV19 to TRBJ2-2; D unresolved. CDR1 is LNHDA and CDR2 is SQIVND in the germline V gene (reference sequence). Trimming cost V 5 bases and J 8 bases, with 9 bases left between them. The CDR3 spans 12 residues. This chain's CDR3 is CASSWLGGELFF. The CDR3 DNA follows: TGTGCCAGTAGTTGGCTCGGGGGGGAGCTGTTTTTT.

This clonotype was detected ten times or more. The chain recombines TRBV20-1 with TRBJ1-5; D might be TRBD1 (6 bases). Trimming left V 5 bases short and J 0 bases short, with 17 bases between. The CDR3 spans 16 residues. Germline V lookup: CDR1 DFQATT, CDR2 SNEGSKA (reference sequence). The CDR3 protein is CSALTGGGYSNQPQHF. In DNA, the CDR3 is TGCAGTGCTCTCACGGGAGGGGGGTATAGCAATCAGCCCCAGCATTTT.